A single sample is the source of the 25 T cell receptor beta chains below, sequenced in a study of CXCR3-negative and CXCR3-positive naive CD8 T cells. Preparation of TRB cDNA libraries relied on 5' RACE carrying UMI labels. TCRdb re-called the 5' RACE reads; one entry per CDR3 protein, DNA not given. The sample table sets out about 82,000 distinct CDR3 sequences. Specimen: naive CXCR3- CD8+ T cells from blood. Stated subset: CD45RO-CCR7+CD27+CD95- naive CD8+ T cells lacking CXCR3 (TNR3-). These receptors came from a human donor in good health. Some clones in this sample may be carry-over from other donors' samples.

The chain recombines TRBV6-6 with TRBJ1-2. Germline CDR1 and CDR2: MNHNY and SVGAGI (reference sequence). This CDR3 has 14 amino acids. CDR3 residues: CASTAQPLGSGYTF.

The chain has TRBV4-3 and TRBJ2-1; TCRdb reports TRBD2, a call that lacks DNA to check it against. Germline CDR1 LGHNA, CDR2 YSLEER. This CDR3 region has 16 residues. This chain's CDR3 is CASSQDRTGGANEQFF.

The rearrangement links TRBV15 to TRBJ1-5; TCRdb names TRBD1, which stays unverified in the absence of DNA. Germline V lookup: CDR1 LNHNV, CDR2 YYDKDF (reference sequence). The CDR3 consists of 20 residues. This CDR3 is CATSRGDGGSWAYSNQPQHF.

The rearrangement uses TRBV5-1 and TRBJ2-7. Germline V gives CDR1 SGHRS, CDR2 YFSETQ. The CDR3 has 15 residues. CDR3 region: CASSLAGSLIYEQYF.

The CDR3 reads CASSLVGQATYEQYF. The rearrangement joins TRBV7-8 to TRBJ2-7. From germline, CDR1 is SGHVS and CDR2 FQNEAQ. The CDR3 is 15 amino acids.

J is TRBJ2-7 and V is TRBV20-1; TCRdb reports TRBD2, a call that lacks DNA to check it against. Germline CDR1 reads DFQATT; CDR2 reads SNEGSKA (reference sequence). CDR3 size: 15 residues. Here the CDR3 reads CSASTLTSGDHEQYF.

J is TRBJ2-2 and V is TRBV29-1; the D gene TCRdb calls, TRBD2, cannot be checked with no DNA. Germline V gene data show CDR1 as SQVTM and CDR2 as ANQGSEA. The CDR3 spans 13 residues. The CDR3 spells CSVEEGLTGELFF.

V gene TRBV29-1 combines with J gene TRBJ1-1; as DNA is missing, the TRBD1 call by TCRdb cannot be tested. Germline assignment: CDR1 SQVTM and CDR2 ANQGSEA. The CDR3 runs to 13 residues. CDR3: CSVQTGSDTEAFF.

CDR3 sequence: CASGTSGAYEQYF. This sequence joins TRBV10-2 and TRBJ2-7; TCRdb's D call of TRBD2 is untestable without DNA. The V gene's germline CDR1 is WSHSY and CDR2 SAAADI. CDR3 length: 13 amino acids.

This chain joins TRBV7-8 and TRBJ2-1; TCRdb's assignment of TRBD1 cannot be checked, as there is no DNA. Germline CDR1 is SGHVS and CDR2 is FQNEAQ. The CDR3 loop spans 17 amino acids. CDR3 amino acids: CASSQGPQSASYNEQFF.

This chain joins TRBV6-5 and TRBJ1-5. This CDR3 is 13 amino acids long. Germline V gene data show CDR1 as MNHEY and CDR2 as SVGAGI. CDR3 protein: CASSAGDDQPQHF.

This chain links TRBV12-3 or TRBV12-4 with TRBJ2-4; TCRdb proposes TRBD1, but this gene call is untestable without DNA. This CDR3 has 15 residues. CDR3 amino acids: CASTGEGFAANIQYF.

The chain's CDR3 is CSVGTGASYGYTF. The genes are TRBV29-1 and TRBJ1-2; as DNA is missing, the TRBD1 call by TCRdb cannot be tested. CDR1 and CDR2 (germline): SQVTM, ANQGSEA. The CDR3 has 13 amino acids.

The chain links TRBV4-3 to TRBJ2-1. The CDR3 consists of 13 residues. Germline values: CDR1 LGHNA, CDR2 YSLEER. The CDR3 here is CASSQERNNEQFF.

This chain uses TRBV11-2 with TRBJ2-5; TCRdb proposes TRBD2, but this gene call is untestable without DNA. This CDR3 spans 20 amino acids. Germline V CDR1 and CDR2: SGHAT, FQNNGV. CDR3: CASSLPTSGTHNAHQETQYF. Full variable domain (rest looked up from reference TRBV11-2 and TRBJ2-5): EAGVAQSPRYKIIEKRQSVAFWCNPISGHATLYWYQQILGQGPKLLIQFQNNGVVDDSQLPKDRFSAERLKGVDSTLKIQPAKLEDSAVYLCASSLPTSGTHNAHQETQYFGPGTRLLVL.

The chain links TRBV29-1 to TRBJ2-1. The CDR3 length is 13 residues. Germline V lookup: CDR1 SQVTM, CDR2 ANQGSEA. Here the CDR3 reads CSVEVPYYNEQFF.

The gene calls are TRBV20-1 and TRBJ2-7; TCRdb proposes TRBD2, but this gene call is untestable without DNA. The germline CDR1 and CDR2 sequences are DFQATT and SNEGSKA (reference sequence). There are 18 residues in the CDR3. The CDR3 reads CSARDQRLAGGQTYEQYF.

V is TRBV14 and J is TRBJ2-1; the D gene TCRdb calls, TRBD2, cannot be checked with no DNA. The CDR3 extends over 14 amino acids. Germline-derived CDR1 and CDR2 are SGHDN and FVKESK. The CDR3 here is CASTLAGSYNEQFF.

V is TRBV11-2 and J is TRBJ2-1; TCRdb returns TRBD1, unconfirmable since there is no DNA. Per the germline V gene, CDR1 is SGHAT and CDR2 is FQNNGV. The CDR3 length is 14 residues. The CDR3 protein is CASRAGTDNNEQFF.

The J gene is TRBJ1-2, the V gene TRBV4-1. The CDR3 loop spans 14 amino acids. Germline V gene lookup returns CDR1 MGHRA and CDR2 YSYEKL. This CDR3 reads CASSQENGNYGYTF.

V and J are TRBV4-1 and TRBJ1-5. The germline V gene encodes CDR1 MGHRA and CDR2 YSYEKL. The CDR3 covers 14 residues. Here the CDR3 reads CASSQDRSNQPQHF.

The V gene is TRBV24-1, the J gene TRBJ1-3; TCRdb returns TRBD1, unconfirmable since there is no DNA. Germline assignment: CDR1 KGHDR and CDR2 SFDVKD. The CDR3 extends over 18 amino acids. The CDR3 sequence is CATSVRDRGAFSGNTIYF.

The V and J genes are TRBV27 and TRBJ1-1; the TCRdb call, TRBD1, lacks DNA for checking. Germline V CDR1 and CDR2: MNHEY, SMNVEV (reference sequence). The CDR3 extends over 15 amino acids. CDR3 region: CASTWGQGRSTEAFF.

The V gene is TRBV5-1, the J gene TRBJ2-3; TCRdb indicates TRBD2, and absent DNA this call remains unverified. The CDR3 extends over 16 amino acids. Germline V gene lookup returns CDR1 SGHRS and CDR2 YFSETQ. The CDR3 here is CASSLELAGLTDTQYF.

The CDR3 here is CASSLGAANLMNTEAFF. The chain employs TRBV7-9 and TRBJ1-1. CDR1 SEHNR and CDR2 FQNEAQ come from the germline V gene (reference sequence). This CDR3 is 17 amino acids long.